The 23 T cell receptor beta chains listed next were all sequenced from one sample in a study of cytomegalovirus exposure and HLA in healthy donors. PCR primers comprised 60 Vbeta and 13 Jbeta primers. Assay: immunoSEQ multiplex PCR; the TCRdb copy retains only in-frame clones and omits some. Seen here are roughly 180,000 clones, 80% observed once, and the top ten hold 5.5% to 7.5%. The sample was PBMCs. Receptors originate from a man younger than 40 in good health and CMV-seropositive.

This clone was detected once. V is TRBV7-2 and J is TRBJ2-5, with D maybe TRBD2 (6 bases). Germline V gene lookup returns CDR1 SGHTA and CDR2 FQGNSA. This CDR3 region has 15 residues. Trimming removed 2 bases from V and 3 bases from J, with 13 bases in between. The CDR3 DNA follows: TGTGCCAGCAGCTTACAGACTAGTTGGGAAGAGACCCAGTACTTC. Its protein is CASSLQTSWEETQYF.

In DNA form, the CDR3 reads TGCGCCAGCAGCCCCAGGCAGGGGCGAGGCACCGGGGAGCTGTTTTTT. Protein product: CASSPRQGRGTGELFF. This rearrangement joins TRBV5-1 to TRBJ2-2; TRBD1 might be the D (6 bases). Trimming cost V 4 bases and J 4 bases, with 17 bases left between them. The CDR3 contains 16 residues. Germline loops: CDR1 SGHRS, CDR2 YFSETQ.

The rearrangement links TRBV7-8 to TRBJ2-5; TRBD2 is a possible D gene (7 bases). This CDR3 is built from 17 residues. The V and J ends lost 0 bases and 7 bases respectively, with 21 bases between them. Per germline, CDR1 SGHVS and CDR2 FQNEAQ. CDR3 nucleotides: TGTGCCAGCAGCTTAGCGAGGTGGGGGGGCCAATCACTGACCCAGTACTTC. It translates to CASSLARWGGQSLTQYF.

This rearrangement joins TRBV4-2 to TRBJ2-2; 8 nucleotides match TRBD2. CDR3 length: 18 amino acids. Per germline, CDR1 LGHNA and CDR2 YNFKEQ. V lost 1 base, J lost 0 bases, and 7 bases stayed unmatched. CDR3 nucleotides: TGTGCCAGCAGCCAAGCCCCGGGACTAGGGACGAACACCGGGGAGCTGTTTTTT. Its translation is CASSQAPGLGTNTGELFF.

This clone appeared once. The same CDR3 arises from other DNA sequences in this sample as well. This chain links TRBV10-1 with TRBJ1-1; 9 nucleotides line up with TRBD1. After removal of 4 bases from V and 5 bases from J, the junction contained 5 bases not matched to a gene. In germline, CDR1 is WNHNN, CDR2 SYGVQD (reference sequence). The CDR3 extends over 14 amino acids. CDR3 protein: CASSATGGRTEAFF. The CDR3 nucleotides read TGCGCCAGCAGTGCAACAGGGGGCAGGACTGAAGCTTTCTTT.

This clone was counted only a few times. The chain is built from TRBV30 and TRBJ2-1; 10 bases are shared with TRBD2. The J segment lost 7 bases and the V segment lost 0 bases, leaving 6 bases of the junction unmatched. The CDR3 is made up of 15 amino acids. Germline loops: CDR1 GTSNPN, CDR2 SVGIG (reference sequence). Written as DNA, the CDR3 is TGTGCCTGGAGTGTGTGGACTAGCGGACCTAATGAGCAGTTCTTC. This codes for CAWSVWTSGPNEQFF.

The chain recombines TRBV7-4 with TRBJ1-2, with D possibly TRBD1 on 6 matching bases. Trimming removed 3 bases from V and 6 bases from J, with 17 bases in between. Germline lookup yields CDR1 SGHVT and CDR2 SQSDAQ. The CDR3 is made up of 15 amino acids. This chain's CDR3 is CASSFDRPIGNGYTF. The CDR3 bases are TGTGCCAGCAGCTTCGACAGGCCCATTGGGAATGGCTACACCTTC.

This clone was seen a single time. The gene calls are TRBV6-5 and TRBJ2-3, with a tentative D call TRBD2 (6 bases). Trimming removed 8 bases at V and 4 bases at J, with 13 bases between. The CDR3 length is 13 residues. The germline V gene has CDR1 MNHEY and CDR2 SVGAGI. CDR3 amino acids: CASAATGADTQYF. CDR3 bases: TGTGCCAGCGCTGCGACGGGAGCAGATACGCAGTATTTT.

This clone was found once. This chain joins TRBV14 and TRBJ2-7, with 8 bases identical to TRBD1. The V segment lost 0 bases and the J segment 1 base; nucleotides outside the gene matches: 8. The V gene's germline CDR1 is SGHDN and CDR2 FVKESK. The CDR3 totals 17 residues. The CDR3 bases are TGTGCCAGCAGCCAAGAGGGGATCGGGACAGGATCCTACGAGCAGTACTTC. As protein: CASSQEGIGTGSYEQYF.

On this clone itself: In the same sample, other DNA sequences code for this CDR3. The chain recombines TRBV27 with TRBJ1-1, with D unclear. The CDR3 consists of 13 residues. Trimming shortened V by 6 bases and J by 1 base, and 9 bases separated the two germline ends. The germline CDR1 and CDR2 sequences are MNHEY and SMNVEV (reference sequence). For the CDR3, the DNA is TGTGCCAGCAGCCTTTCTAGGAACACTGAAGCTTTCTTT. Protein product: CASSLSRNTEAFF.

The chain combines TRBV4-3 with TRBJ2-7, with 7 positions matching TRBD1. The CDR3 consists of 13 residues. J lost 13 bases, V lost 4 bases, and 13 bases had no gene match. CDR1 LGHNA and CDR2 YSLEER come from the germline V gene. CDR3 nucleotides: TGCGCCAGCAGCCTTGGACCCGGGACAGTCCCATACTTC. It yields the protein CASSLGPGTVPYF.

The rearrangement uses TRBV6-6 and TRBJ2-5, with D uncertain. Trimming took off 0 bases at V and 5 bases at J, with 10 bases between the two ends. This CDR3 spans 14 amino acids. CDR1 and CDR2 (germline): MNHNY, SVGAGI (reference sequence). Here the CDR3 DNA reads TGTGCCAGCAGTTACTCTGGCTCCCCGGAGACCCAGTACTTC. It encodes CASSYSGSPETQYF.

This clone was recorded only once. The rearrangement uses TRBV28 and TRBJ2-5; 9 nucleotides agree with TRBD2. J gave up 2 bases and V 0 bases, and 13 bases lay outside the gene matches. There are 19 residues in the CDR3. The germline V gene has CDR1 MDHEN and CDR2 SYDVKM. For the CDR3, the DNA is TGTGCCAGCAGTTTATGGAGCTTGGAGCGGGAGGCAGGGCAAGAGACCCAGTACTTC. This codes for CASSLWSLEREAGQETQYF.

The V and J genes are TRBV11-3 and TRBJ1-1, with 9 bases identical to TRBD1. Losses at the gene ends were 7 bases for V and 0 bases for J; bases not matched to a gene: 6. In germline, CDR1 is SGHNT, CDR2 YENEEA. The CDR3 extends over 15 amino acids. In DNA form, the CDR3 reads TGTGCCAGCATGGGACAGGGAACACTGAACACTGAAGCTTTCTTT. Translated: CASMGQGTLNTEAFF.

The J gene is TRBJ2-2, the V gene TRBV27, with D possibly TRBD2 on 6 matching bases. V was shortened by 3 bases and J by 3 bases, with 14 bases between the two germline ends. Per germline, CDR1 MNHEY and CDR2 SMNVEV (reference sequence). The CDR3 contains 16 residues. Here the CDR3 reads CASSFQREYDTGELFF. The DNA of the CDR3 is TGTGCCAGCAGTTTTCAACGGGAGTATGACACCGGGGAGCTGTTTTTT.

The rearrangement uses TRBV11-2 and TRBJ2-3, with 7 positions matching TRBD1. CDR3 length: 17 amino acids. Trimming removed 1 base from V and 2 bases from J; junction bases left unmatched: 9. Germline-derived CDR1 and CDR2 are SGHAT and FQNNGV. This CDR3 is CASSLGETGYHTDTQYF. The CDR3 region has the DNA TGTGCCAGCAGCTTAGGGGAGACAGGGTATCACACAGATACGCAGTATTTT.

CDR3 loop: CASRPRDSGGREKLFF. CDR3 coding DNA: TGTGCCAGCAGACCTCGGGACAGTGGCGGGAGGGAAAAACTGTTTTTT. The chain joins TRBV28 to TRBJ1-4, with 7 bases that match TRBD1. Per germline, CDR1 MDHEN and CDR2 SYDVKM. This CDR3 contains 16 residues. The ends lost 6 bases at V and 8 bases at J; junction bases unmatched: 15.

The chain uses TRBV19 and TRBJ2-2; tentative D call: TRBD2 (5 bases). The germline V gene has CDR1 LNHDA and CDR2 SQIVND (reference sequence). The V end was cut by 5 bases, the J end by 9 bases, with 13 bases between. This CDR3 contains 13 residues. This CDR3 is CASSGAAGRELFF. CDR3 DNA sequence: TGTGCCAGTAGTGGAGCGGCCGGCCGGGAGCTGTTTTTT.

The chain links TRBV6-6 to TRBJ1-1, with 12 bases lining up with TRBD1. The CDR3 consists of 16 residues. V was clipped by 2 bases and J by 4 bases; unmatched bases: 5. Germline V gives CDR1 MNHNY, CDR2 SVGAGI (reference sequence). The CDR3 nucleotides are TGTGCCAGCAGTTACCGACCGGGACAGGGGGCCACTGAAGCTTTCTTT. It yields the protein CASSYRPGQGATEAFF.

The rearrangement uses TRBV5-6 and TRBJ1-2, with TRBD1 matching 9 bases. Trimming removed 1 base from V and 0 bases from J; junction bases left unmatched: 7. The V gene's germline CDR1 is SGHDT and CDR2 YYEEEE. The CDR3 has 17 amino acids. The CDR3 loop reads CASSLLGQGPSNYGYTF. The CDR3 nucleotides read TGTGCCAGCAGCTTGCTCGGACAGGGGCCCTCTAACTATGGCTACACCTTC. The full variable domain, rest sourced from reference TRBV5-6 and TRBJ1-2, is DAGVTQSPTHLIKTRGQQVTLRCSPKSGHDTVSWYQQALGQGPQFIFQYYEEEERQRGNFPDRFSGHQFPNYSSELNVNALLLGDSALYLCASSLLGQGPSNYGYTFGSGTRLTVV.

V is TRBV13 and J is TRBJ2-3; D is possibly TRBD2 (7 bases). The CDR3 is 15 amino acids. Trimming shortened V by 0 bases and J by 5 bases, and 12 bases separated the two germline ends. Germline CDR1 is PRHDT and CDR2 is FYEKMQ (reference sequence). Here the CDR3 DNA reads TGTGCCAGCAGCTTAGGTGGGGGGGCTGGAGATACGCAGTATTTT. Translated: CASSLGGGAGDTQYF.

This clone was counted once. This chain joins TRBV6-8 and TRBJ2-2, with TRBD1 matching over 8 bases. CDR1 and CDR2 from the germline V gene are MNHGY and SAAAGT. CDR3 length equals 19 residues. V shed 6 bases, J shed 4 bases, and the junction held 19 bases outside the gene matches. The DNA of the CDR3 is TGTGCCAGCAGGCCCACCGGACAGGGCGGTTCATCGGGCACCGGGGAGCTGTTTTTT. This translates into CASRPTGQGGSSGTGELFF.

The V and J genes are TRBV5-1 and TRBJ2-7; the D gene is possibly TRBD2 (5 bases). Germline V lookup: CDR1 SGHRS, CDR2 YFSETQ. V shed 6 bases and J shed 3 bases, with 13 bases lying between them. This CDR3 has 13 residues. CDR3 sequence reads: CASTPLGDYEQYF. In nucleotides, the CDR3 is TGCGCCAGCACCCCCCTCGGGGACTACGAGCAGTACTTC.